This TCR beta chain appears in the sequencing data of a study of blood T cell repertoires in COVID-19. Study-level background: The analysed material was cDNA or gDNA that came from T cells, B-cell-depleted T cells, or PBMCs.

In the original analysis: Nucleated cell number was recorded as an estimate derived from reference gene primer amplification. Generated by immunoSEQ multiplex PCR, the TCRdb table keeps only in-frame clones and is missing some. V, J and clone size derive from that table, while D and trimming were established from the DNA sequence. This repertoire shows under 40,000 clones, 85% to 95% found once; its top ten account for about 0.99%. Per the germline V gene, CDR1 is SGHNT and CDR2 is YENEEA. The V segment lost 3 bases and the J segment 9 bases; nucleotides outside the gene matches: 4. The CDR3 consists of 14 residues.

The sample consisted of peripheral blood. This TCR was recovered from a male donor with active COVID-19. This sequence joins TRBV11-3 and TRBJ1-6; 8 nucleotides align to TRBD1. The CDR3 DNA follows: TGTGCCAGCAGCTTTCAGGGGGCGAGTTCACCCCTCCACTTT. Translated, it gives CASSFQGASSPLHF.